This paragraph covers one T cell receptor (beta chain) sequence. V lost 0 bases and J 4 bases, leaving 12 bases between the germline ends. The CDR3 consists of 15 residues. Germline-derived CDR1 and CDR2 are SGHAT and FQNNGV. The sample comes from a study of blood T cell repertoires in COVID-19. Original processing methods: By means of reference gene primer amplification, nucleated cell counts were estimated. Measured with immunoSEQ multiplex PCR; TCRdb has only the in-frame clones, and not every one. V and J calls and clone size are given by that table; D and trimming were obtained from the DNA. This sample has roughly 30,000 clones, with roughly 87% found just once.

The chain couples TRBV11-2 to TRBJ1-2, with no clear D. This TCR came from a human donor with acute or convalescent COVID-19. The donor label of this sample is uncertain. The sample comprised peripheral blood. The CDR3: CASSLDLPIGYGYTF. The CDR3 nucleotides are TGTGCCAGCAGCTTAGACCTCCCGATCGGCTATGGCTACACCTTC.